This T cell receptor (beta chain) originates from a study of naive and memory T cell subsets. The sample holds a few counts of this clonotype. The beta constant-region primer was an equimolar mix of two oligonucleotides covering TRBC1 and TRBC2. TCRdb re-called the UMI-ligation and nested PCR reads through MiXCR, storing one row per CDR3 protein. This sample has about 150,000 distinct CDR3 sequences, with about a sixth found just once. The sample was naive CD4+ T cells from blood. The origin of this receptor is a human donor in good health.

The CDR3 is CASSLAAGVTYEQYF. The DNA for the CDR3 is TGTGCCAGCAGCTTAGCGGCGGGAGTAACCTACGAGCAGTACTTC. The chain links TRBV7-2 to TRBJ2-7; 7 bases are a match to TRBD2. Germline CDR1 is SGHTA and CDR2 is FQGNSA. With V trimmed by 0 bases and J by 2 bases, 4 bases remained unmatched. This CDR3 region has 15 residues. The full variable domain, rest sourced from reference TRBV7-2 and TRBJ2-7, is GAGVSQSPSNKVTEKGKDVELRCDPISGHTALYWYRQSLGQGLEFLIYFQGNSAPDKSGLPSDRFSAERTGGSVSTLTIQRTQQEDSAVYLCASSLAAGVTYEQYFGPGTRLTVT.